What follows is one T cell receptor beta chain and its context. Its matching antigen is unknown. This sample was taken from a study of OX40 agonist ivuxolimab in advanced cancers. Study background: Partial response was recorded in three patients: one hepatocellular carcinoma and two cutaneous melanoma cases. Study-wide points: On average, CD8+ T cells had more expanded clones than CD4+.

Germline assignment: CDR1 SGHTA and CDR2 FQGNSA. V was shortened by 2 bases and J by 1 base, with 9 bases between the two germline ends. The length of the CDR3 is 15 residues. Using immunoSEQ multiplex PCR, the repertoire was profiled, and TCRdb retains in-frame clones only, with some absent. Of approximately 90,000 clones in the sample, around 82% were seen once. This chain links TRBV7-2 with TRBJ1-5; D is unresolved. This TCR came from an adult with an advanced solid tumor such as melanoma, head and neck, liver or kidney cancer. The starting material was CD4+ or CD8+ T cells sorted from blood, obtained in a trial of the OX40 agonist ivuxolimab. CDR3 in DNA: TGTGCCAGCAGCTTATATTCCGGGAGCAATCAGCCCCAGCATTTT. Its protein product is CASSLYSGSNQPQHF.